What follows are 13 T cell receptor beta chains derived from one specimen sequenced in a study of T cell responses to AZD1222 COVID-19 vaccine. Data came from immunoSEQ multiplex PCR; TCRdb stores just in-frame clones and leaves some out. The sample has roughly 100,000 clones, around 90% seen once. The sample consisted of peripheral blood, taken on day 0 of AZD1222 vaccination. These TCRs come from an adult in good health.

The V and J genes are TRBV5-4 and TRBJ2-7; D might be TRBD1 (6 bases). Trimming took 4 bases from V and 0 from J, leaving 8 bases between them. Germline V gives CDR1 SGHNT, CDR2 YYREEE (reference sequence). The CDR3 consists of 13 residues. CDR3 sequence: CASSGDTSYEQYF. Written as DNA, the CDR3 is TGTGCCAGCAGCGGGGACACCTCCTACGAGCAGTACTTC.

This sequence joins TRBV6-5 and TRBJ1-5, with 11 positions matching TRBD1. Germline CDR1 is MNHEY and CDR2 is SVGAGI. The V gene end was trimmed by 7 bases and the J gene end by 7 bases; junction bases not matched to a gene: 6. This CDR3 has 14 residues. The CDR3 sequence is CASTPDRGRQPQHF. DNA of the CDR3: TGTGCCAGCACCCCGGACAGGGGGCGGCAGCCCCAGCATTTT.

V gene TRBV1 combines with J gene TRBJ2-3; the listed D gene, TRBD2, was not tested against the DNA. TRBV1 is annotated as a pseudogene. There are 19 residues in the CDR3. The CDR3 nucleotides are TGCACCAGCAGCCACATTCTACCGGGACTAGTCCCCCCTATAGATACGCAGTATTTT. Its translation: CTSSHILPGLVPPIDTQYF.

V is TRBV9 and J is TRBJ2-3, with TRBD2 matching over 10 bases. With 4 bases clipped from V and 0 bases from J, the junction kept 8 bases outside the gene matches. There are 17 residues in the CDR3. Germline CDR1 reads SGDLS; CDR2 reads YYNGEE. This chain's CDR3 is CASSPRSGGKSTDTQYF. CDR3 sequence (DNA): TGTGCCAGCAGCCCTCGTAGCGGGGGGAAAAGCACAGATACGCAGTATTTT.

The chain is built from TRBV7-9 and TRBJ1-4; 9 nucleotides match TRBD1. V lost 5 bases to trimming and J lost 8 bases; unmatched junction nucleotides: 6. Germline V gene sequence: CDR1 SEHNR, CDR2 FQNEAQ (reference sequence). This CDR3 has 14 amino acids. The CDR3 sequence is CASSPGQGGEKLFF. DNA of the CDR3: TGTGCCAGCAGCCCGGGACAGGGAGGCGAAAAACTGTTTTTT.

The gene calls are TRBV27 and TRBJ1-2, with D uncertain. The CDR3 consists of 13 residues. V was shortened by 5 bases and J by 7 bases, with 14 bases between the two germline ends. Germline-derived CDR1 and CDR2 are MNHEY and SMNVEV (reference sequence). CDR3 amino acids: CASSHEPGGGYTF. The CDR3 nucleotides are TGTGCCAGCAGTCACGAGCCAGGTGGTGGCTACACCTTC.

V usage is TRBV19 and J usage is TRBJ1-2; the D gene is possibly TRBD1 (5 bases). V was clipped by 6 bases and J by 3 bases, with 17 bases between them. From germline, CDR1 is LNHDA and CDR2 SQIVND (reference sequence). This CDR3 has 15 residues. This chain's CDR3 is CASRTRDGGDYGYTF. For the CDR3, the DNA is TGTGCCAGTAGAACCCGGGACGGCGGGGACTATGGCTACACCTTC.

V and J are TRBV6-1 and TRBJ1-3; 11 bases align to TRBD1. Germline CDR1 is MNHNS and CDR2 is SASEGT. The CDR3 consists of 16 residues. J lost 4 bases, V lost 4 bases, and 6 bases had no gene match. The CDR3 spells CASSADRGRSGNTIYF. CDR3 nucleotide sequence: TGTGCCAGCAGTGCGGACAGGGGGCGTTCAGGAAACACCATATATTTT.

The chain has TRBV6-6 and TRBJ1-5; no definite D call. V lost 2 bases to trimming and J lost 0 bases, with 8 bases between them. The CDR3 has 15 residues. CDR1 is MNHNY and CDR2 is SVGAGI in the germline V gene (reference sequence). As DNA, the CDR3 is TGTGCCAGCAGTTACCACCCGAGTAGCAATCAGCCCCAGCATTTT. Residues: CASSYHPSSNQPQHF.

This clone was seen more than once but under ten times. The V call is TRBV29-1, the J call TRBJ1-2; the D is unclear. Trimming left V 5 bases short and J 0 bases short, with 10 bases between. The CDR3 contains 13 residues. CDR1 SQVTM and CDR2 ANQGSEA come from the germline V gene. The CDR3: CSVSYGTNYGYTF. CDR3 DNA: TGCAGCGTTTCGTACGGGACTAACTATGGCTACACCTTC.

The chain combines TRBV7-2 with TRBJ1-3; unclear D gene. V was pared by 1 base and J by 0 bases, with 7 bases between. The CDR3 is 15 amino acids. Germline V gives CDR1 SGHTA, CDR2 FQGNSA. The CDR3 DNA is TGTGCCAGCAGCTTAGAGTCTAGCTCTGGAAACACCATATATTTT. It specifies CASSLESSSGNTIYF.

The genes are TRBV5-1 and TRBJ1-2; D possibly corresponds to TRBD1 (6 bases). Germline assignment: CDR1 SGHRS and CDR2 YFSETQ. The CDR3 has 13 amino acids. Trimming took off 1 base at V and 6 bases at J, with 10 bases between the two ends. This chain's CDR3 is CASSLSGADGYTF. The CDR3 DNA reads TGCGCCAGCAGCTTGTCAGGGGCGGATGGCTACACCTTC.

The V call is TRBV7-3, the J call TRBJ2-2, with 9 bases matching TRBD2. This CDR3 contains 16 residues. The J segment lost 4 bases and the V segment lost 5 bases, leaving 8 bases of the junction unmatched. Germline lookup yields CDR1 SGHTA and CDR2 FQGTGA. The CDR3 bases are TGTGCCAGCAGCGCCCGCGGGGGGGCGGTCACCGGGGAGCTGTTTTTT. It codes for CASSARGGAVTGELFF.